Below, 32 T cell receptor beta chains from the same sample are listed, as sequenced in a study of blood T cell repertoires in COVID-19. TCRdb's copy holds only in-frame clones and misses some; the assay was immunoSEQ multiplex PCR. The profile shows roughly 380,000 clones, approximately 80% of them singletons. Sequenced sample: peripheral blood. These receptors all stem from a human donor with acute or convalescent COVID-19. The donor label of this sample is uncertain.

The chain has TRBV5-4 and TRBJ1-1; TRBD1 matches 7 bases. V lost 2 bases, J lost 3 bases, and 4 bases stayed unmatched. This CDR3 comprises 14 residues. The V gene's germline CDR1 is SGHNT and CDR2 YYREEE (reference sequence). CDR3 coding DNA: TGTGCCAGCAGCTTAGGACAGGCGGACACTGAAGCTTTCTTT. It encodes CASSLGQADTEAFF.

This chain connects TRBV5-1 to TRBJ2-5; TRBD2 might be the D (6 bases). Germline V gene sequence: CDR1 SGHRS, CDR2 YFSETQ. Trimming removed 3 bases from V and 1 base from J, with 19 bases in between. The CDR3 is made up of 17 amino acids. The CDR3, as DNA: TGCGCCAGCAGCTCCGGAGGGCCAGGGTCGTCCCAAGAGACCCAGTACTTC. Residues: CASSSGGPGSSQETQYF.

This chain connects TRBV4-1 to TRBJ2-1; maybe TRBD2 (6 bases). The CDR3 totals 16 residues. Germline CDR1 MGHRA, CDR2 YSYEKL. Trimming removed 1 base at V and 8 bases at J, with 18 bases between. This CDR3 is CASSQALRLVSHEQFF. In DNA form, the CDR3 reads TGCGCCAGCAGCCAAGCCCTTAGACTAGTTTCCCATGAGCAGTTCTTC.

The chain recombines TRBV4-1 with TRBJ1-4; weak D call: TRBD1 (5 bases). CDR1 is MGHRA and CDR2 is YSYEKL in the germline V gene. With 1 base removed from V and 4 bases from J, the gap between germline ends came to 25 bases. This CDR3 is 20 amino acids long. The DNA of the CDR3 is TGCGCCAGCAGCCAAGGGAGTATGAGCATGACAGCCATCCTTAATGAAAAACTGTTTTTT. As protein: CASSQGSMSMTAILNEKLFF.

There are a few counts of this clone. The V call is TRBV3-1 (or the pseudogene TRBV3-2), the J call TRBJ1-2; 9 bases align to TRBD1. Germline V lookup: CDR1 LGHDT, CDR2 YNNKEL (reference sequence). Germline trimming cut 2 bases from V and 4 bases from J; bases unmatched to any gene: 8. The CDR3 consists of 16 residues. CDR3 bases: TGTGCCAGCAGCCAAAGGGCGACAGGGGGACCCTATGGCTACACCTTC. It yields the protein CASSQRATGGPYGYTF.

CDR3 sequence reads: CASSLTAFGGAKNIQYF. The CDR3 bases are TGTGCCAGCAGCTTGACGGCCTTCGGGGGAGCCAAAAACATTCAGTACTTC. V and J are TRBV7-8 and TRBJ2-4, with D perhaps matching TRBD2 (6 bases). V lost 3 bases and J 0 bases, leaving 15 bases between the germline ends. This CDR3 is 17 amino acids long. Per germline, CDR1 SGHVS and CDR2 FQNEAQ.

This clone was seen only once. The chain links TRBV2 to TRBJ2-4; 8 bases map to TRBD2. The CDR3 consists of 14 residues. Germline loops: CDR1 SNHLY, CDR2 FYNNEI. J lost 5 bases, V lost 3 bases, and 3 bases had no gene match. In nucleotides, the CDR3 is TGTGCCAGCAGTGAGACTAGCGCGGAAAACATTCAGTACTTC. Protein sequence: CASSETSAENIQYF.

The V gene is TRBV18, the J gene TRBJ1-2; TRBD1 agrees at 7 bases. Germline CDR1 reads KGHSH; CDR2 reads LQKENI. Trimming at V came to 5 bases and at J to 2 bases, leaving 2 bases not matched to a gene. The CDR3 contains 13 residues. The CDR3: CASSDRANYGYTF. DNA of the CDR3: TGTGCCAGCTCAGACAGGGCCAACTATGGCTACACCTTC. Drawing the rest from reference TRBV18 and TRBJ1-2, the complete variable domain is NAGVMQNPRHLVRRRGQEARLRCSPMKGHSHVYWYRQLPEEGLKFMVYLQKENIIDESGMPKERFSAEFPKEGPSILRIQQVVRGDSAAYFCASSDRANYGYTFGSGTRLTVV.

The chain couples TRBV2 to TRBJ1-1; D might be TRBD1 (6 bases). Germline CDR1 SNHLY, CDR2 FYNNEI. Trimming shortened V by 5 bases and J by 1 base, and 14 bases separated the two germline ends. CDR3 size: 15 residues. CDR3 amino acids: CASSLFGGANTEAFF. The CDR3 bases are TGTGCCAGCAGTCTTTTTGGGGGGGCGAACACTGAAGCTTTCTTT.

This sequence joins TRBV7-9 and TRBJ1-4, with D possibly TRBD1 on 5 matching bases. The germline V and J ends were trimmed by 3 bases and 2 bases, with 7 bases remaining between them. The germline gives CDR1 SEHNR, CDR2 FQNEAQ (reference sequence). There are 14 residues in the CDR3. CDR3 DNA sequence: TGTGCCAGCAGCTTTCGACAGACTAATGAAAAACTGTTTTTT. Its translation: CASSFRQTNEKLFF.

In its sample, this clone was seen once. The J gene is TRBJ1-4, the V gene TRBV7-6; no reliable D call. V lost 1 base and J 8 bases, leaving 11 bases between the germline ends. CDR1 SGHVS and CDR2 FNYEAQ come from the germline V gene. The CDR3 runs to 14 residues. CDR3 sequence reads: CASSLGERGEKLFF. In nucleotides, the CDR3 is TGTGCCAGCAGCTTAGGGGAACGAGGGGAAAAACTGTTTTTT.

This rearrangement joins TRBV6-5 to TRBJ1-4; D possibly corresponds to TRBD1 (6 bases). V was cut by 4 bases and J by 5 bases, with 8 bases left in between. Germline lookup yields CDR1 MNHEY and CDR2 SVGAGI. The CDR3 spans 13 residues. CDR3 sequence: CASSSTGNEKLFF. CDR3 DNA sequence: TGTGCCAGCAGTTCCACAGGGAATGAAAAACTGTTTTTT.

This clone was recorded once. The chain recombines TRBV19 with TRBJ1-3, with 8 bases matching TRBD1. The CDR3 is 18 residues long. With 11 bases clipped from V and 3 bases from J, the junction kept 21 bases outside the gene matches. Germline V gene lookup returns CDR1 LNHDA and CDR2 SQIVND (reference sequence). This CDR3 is CAATGSPRTGGSGNTIYF. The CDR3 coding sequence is TGTGCCGCGACGGGTTCCCCTCGCACAGGGGGTAGTGGAAACACCATATATTTT. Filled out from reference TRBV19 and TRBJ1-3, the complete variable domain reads DGGITQSPKYLFRKEGQNVTLSCEQNLNHDAMYWYRQDPGQGLRLIYYSQIVNDFQKGDIAEGYSVSREKKESFPLTVTSAQKNPTAFYLCAATGSPRTGGSGNTIYFGEGSWLTVV.

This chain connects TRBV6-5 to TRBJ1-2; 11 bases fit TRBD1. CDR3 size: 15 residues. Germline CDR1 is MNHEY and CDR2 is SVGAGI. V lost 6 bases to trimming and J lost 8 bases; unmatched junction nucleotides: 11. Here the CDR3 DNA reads TGTGCCAGCAGCCGACTTCCGGGACAGGGGGGAGGCTACACCTTC. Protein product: CASSRLPGQGGGYTF.

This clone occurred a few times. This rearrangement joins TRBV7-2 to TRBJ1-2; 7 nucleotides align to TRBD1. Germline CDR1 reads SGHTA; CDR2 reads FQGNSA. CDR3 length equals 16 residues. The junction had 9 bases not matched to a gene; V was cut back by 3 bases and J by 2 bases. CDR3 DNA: TGTGCCAGCAGCTTCGACTTTAACAGGGGCAACTATGGCTACACCTTC. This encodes CASSFDFNRGNYGYTF.

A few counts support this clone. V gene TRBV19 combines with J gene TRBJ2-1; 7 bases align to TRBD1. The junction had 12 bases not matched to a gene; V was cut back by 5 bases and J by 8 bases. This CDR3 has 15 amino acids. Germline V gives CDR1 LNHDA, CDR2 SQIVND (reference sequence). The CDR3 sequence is CASSPGTVPAYEQFF. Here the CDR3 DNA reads TGTGCCAGTAGTCCGGGGACAGTGCCTGCGTATGAGCAGTTCTTC. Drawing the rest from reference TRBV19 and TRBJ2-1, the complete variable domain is DGGITQSPKYLFRKEGQNVTLSCEQNLNHDAMYWYRQDPGQGLRLIYYSQIVNDFQKGDIAEGYSVSREKKESFPLTVTSAQKNPTAFYLCASSPGTVPAYEQFFGPGTRLTVL.

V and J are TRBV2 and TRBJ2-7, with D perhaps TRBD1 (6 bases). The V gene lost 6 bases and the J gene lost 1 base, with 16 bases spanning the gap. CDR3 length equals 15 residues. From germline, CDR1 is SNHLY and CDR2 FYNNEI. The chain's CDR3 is CASSPGRGESYEQYF. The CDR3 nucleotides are TGTGCCAGCAGCCCGGGCAGGGGAGAATCCTACGAGCAGTACTTC. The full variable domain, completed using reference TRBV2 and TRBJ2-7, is EPEVTQTPSHQVTQMGQEVILRCVPISNHLYFYWYRQILGQKVEFLVSFYNNEISEKSEIFDDQFSVERPDGSNFTLKIRSTKLEDSAMYFCASSPGRGESYEQYFGPGTRLTVT.

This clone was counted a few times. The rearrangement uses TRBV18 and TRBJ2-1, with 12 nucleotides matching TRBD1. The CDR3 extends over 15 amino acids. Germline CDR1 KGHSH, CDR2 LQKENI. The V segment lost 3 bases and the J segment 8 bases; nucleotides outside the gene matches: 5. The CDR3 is CASSPGQGAFDEQFF. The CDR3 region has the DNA TGTGCCAGCTCACCGGGACAGGGGGCTTTCGATGAGCAGTTCTTC.

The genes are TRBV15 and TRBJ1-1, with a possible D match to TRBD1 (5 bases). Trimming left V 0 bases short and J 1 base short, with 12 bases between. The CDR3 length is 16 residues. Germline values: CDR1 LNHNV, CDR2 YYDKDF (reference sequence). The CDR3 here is CATSRDIGQGNTEAFF. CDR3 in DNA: TGTGCCACCAGCAGAGATATCGGCCAGGGGAACACTGAAGCTTTCTTT.

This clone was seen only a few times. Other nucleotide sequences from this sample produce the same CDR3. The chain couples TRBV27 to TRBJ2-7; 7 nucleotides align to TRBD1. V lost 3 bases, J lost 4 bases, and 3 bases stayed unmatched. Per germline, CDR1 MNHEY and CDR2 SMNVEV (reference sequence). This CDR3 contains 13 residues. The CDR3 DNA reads TGTGCCAGCAGTTTGGGACAGCGATACGAGCAGTACTTC. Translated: CASSLGQRYEQYF.

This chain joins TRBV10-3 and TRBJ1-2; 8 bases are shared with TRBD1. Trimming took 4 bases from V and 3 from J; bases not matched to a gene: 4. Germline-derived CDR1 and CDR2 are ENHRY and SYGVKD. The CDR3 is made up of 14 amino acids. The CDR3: CAISAGGQDYGYTF. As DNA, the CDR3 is TGTGCCATCAGTGCGGGGGGACAGGACTATGGCTACACCTTC.

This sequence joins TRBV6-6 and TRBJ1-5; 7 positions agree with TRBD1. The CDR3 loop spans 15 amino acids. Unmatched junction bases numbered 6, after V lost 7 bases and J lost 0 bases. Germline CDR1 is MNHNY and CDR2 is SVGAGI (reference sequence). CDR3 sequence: CASKSQGVSNQPQHF. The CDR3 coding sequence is TGTGCCAGCAAAAGTCAGGGGGTTAGCAATCAGCCCCAGCATTTT.

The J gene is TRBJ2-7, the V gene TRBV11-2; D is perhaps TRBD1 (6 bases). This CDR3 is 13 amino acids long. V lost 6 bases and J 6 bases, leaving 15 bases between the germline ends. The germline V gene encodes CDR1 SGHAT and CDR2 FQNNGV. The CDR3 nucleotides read TGTGCCAGCAGTTTGGGGACATCTATCGAGCAGTACTTC. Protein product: CASSLGTSIEQYF.

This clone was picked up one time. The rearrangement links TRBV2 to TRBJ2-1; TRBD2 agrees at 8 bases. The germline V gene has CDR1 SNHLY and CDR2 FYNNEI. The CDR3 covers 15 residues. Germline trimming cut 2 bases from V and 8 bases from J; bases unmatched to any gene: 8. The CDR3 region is CASSESSGHYDEQFF. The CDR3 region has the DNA TGTGCCAGCAGTGAATCTAGCGGGCATTATGATGAGCAGTTCTTC.

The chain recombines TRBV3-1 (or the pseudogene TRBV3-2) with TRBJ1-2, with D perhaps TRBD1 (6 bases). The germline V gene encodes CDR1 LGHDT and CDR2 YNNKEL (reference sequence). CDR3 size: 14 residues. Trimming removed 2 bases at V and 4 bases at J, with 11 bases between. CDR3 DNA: TGTGCCAGCAGCCAACAAACAGGGCTCTATGGCTACACCTTC. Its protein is CASSQQTGLYGYTF.

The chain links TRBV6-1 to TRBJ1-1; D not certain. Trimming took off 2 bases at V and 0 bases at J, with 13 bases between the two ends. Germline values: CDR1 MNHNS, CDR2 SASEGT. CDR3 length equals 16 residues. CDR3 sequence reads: CASSEHVPAMNTEAFF. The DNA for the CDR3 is TGTGCCAGCAGTGAACATGTTCCAGCGATGAACACTGAAGCTTTCTTT.

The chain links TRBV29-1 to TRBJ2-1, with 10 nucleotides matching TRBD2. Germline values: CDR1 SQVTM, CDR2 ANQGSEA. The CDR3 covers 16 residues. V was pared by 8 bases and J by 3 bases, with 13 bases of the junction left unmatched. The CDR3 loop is CSPTRTSGLFYNEQFF. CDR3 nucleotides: TGCAGCCCAACGCGGACTAGCGGACTATTCTACAATGAGCAGTTCTTC.

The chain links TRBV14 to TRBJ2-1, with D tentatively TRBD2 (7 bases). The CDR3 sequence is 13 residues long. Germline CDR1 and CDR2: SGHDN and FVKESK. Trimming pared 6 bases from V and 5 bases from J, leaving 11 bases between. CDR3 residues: CASRGRGHNEQFF. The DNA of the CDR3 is TGTGCCAGCAGGGGGCGGGGGCACAATGAGCAGTTCTTC.

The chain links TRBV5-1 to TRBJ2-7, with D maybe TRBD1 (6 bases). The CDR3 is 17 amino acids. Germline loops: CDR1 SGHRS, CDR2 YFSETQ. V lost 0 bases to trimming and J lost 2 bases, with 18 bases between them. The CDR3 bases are TGCGCCAGCAGCTTGGCCCCCGGACAGATAGCAGCCTACGAGCAGTACTTC. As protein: CASSLAPGQIAAYEQYF. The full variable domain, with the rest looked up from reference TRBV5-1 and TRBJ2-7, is KAGVTQTPRYLIKTRGQQVTLSCSPISGHRSVSWYQQTPGQGLQFLFEYFSETQRNKGNFPGRFSGRQFSNSRSEMNVSTLELGDSALYLCASSLAPGQIAAYEQYFGPGTRLTVT.

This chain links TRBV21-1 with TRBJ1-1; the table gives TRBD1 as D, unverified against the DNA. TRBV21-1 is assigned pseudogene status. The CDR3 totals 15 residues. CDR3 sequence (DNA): TGTGCCAGCAGCAATAAATCCAGGGGGCGGACTGAAGCTTTCTTT. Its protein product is CASSNKSRGRTEAFF.

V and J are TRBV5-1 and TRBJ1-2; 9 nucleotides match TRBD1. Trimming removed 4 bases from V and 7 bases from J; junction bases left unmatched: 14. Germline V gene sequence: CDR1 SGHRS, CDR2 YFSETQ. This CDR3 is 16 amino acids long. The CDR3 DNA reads TGCGCCAGCAGCACCGAACCGGGACAGGGAATAGGTGGCTACACCTTC. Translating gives CASSTEPGQGIGGYTF.

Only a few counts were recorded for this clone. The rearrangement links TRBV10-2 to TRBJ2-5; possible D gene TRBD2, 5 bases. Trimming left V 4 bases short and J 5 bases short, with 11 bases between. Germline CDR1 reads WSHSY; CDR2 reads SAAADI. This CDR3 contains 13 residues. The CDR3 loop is CASSVLVAETQYF. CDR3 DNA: TGCGCCAGCAGTGTACTAGTGGCGGAGACCCAGTACTTC.